The rows below give T cell receptor beta chains drawn from one sample of a study of T-cell reconstitution after alpha-beta-depleted transplantation in children. TCRdb fed the PCR reads into MiXCR, producing one record per CDR3 protein. The sample lists roughly 280,000 distinct CDR3 sequences; around a tenth were seen once. Specimen: peripheral blood, collected 180 days after TCRalphabeta/CD19-depleted stem cell transplant. These receptor sequences come from a male patient aged 2 to 9 who had a stem cell transplant for chronic granulomatous disease, so the T cells may come from the graft donor. The CDR3 runs from the conserved cysteine through the conserved F or W. The order of the fields is J gene, V gene, D gene, clone size, CDR3 protein, CDR3 DNA. A D gene is named only where the DNA matches it firmly. Size tells how often a clone was seen (once, few, many) or the class of an expanded clone, and some rows leave it out.

TRBJ1-6 | TRBV19 | TRBD1 | many | CASSSQQGSYNSPLHF | TGTGCCAGTAGTTCCCAACAGGGGTCCTATAATTCACCCCTCCACTTT
TRBJ2-1 | TRBV5-1 | - | many | CASSLTENGINEQFF | TGCGCCAGCAGCTTGACCGAGAATGGTATAAATGAGCAGTTCTTC
TRBJ2-2 | TRBV29-1 | TRBD1 | many | CSAIRQGAIGELFF | TGCAGCGCGATAAGACAGGGGGCGATCGGGGAGCTGTTTTTT
TRBJ2-3 | TRBV28 | - | many | CASSLYGTDTQYF | TGTGCCAGCAGTTTATATGGGACAGATACGCAGTATTTT
TRBJ2-1 | TRBV4-3 | - | many | CASSQDPFRGSYNEQFF | TGCGCCAGCAGCCAGGATCCATTTAGGGGCTCCTACAATGAGCAGTTCTTC
TRBJ2-1 | TRBV29-1 | TRBD2 | many | CGGSGGPNNEQFF | TGCGGGGGTAGCGGGGGACCTAACAATGAGCAGTTCTTC
TRBJ1-2 | TRBV12-3/TRBV12-4 | - | many | CASSPGLEDGYGYTF | TGTGCCAGCAGCCCTGGCCTTGAAGACGGCTATGGCTACACCTTC
TRBJ2-3 | TRBV15 | - | many | CATRRADTQYF | TGTGCCACCAGACGGGCAGATACGCAGTATTTT
TRBJ2-3 | TRBV12-3/TRBV12-4 | - | many | CASSFLQSTDTQYF | TGTGCCAGCAGTTTTTTACAGTCTACAGATACGCAGTATTTT
TRBJ2-7 | TRBV7-6 | - | many | CASSLVQESSSYEQYF | TGTGCCAGCAGCTTAGTACAGGAGTCATCCTCCTACGAGCAGTACTTC
TRBJ2-1 | TRBV2 | TRBD2 | few | CASSTPGLGHNEQFF | TGTGCCAGCAGTACCCCGGGACTAGGCCACAATGAGCAGTTCTTC
TRBJ2-7 | TRBV25-1 | TRBD2 | - | CASSPSGTLYEQYF | TGTGCCAGCAGTCCTAGCGGGACCCTATACGAGCAGTACTTC
TRBJ1-1 | TRBV12-3/TRBV12-4 | - | many | CASRAGNTEAFF | TGTGCCAGCAGGGCCGGGAACACTGAAGCTTTCTTT
TRBJ2-3 | TRBV6-2/TRBV6-3 | TRBD1 | many | CASSTDRGTDTQYF | TGTGCCAGCAGCACCGACAGGGGCACAGATACGCAGTATTTT
TRBJ2-7 | TRBV7-2 | TRBD2 | many | CASSARWGGSPYEQYF | TGTGCCAGCAGCGCTAGGTGGGGCGGGAGCCCCTACGAGCAGTACTTC
TRBJ2-7 | TRBV4-2 | - | few | CASSQERDLSYEQYF | TGTGCCAGCAGCCAAGAACGGGACCTCTCCTACGAGCAGTACTTC
TRBJ2-2 | TRBV20-1 | - | - | CSASADSNTGELFF | TGCAGTGCTAGCGCGGACTCCAACACCGGGGAGCTGTTTTTT
TRBJ1-1 | TRBV19 | - | many | CASSIKGNTEAFF | TGTGCCAGTAGTATAAAAGGGAACACTGAAGCTTTCTTT
TRBJ2-7 | TRBV20-1 | TRBD2 | few | CSASKASGYYEQYF | TGCAGTGCTAGTAAGGCTAGCGGATACTACGAGCAGTACTTC
TRBJ2-4 | TRBV19 | TRBD2 | few | CASSIAGLAENKNIQYF | TGTGCCAGTAGTATAGCGGGCCTAGCGGAAAATAAAAACATTCAGTACTTC
TRBJ2-7 | TRBV2 | TRBD2 | many | CASAGGLVDYEQYF | TGTGCGAGCGCCGGGGGACTAGTTGACTACGAGCAGTACTTC
TRBJ2-7 | TRBV19 | - | many | CASSIDLRGMYEQYF | TGTGCCAGTAGTATAGATCTTCGGGGAATGTACGAGCAGTACTTC
TRBJ2-1 | TRBV29-1 | TRBD1 | many | CSDPGQRQEDEQFF | TGCAGCGATCCGGGACAGCGGCAGGAGGATGAGCAGTTCTTC
TRBJ1-5 | TRBV30 | TRBD1 | few | CAWRGRGSNQPQHF | TGTGCCTGGAGGGGCAGGGGGAGCAATCAGCCCCAGCATTTT
TRBJ2-7 | TRBV4-3 | TRBD2 | few | CASSRTVDLAASYEQYF | TGCGCCAGCAGCCGGACCGTGGACCTAGCGGCCTCCTACGAGCAGTACTTC
TRBJ1-2 | TRBV5-1 | TRBD1 | many | CASSTGTGFGYTF | TGCGCCAGCAGCACCGGGACAGGGTTTGGCTACACCTTC
TRBJ2-1 | TRBV7-4 | - | many | CASRQGTIVYNEQFF | TGTGCCAGCAGACAAGGGACGATTGTTTACAATGAGCAGTTCTTC
TRBJ2-5 | TRBV7-9 | - | many | CASSFLSGRETQYF | TGTGCCAGCAGCTTTTTATCCGGACGAGAGACCCAGTACTTC
TRBJ2-1 | TRBV7-3 | TRBD2 | many | CASSLRGSGVANEQFF | TGTGCCAGCAGCTTACGCGGTAGCGGGGTGGCCAATGAGCAGTTCTTC
TRBJ2-1 | TRBV29-1 | TRBD2 | few | CSVLQTHSLAASSYNEQFF | TGCAGCGTCCTCCAAACCCATTCACTAGCGGCTAGCTCCTACAATGAGCAGTTCTTC
TRBJ1-2 | TRBV10-3 | TRBD1 | many | CAISEGQAQNYGYTF | TGTGCCATCAGTGAGGGACAGGCCCAGAACTATGGCTACACCTTC
TRBJ2-5 | TRBV28 | TRBD2 | many | CASTSAGGSQETQYF | TGTGCCAGCACTTCAGCGGGAGGGAGCCAAGAGACCCAGTACTTC
TRBJ2-2 | TRBV12-3/TRBV12-4 | - | many | CASSSTGELFF | TGTGCCTCCTCCTCCACCGGGGAGCTGTTTTTT
TRBJ2-2 | TRBV18 | - | many | CASSYGQENTGELFF | TGTGCCAGCTCCTACGGGCAGGAGAACACCGGGGAGCTGTTTTTT
TRBJ2-7 | TRBV18 | - | many | CASSPRNRETHEQYF | TGTGCCAGCTCACCCCGAAACAGGGAAACCCACGAGCAGTACTTC
TRBJ2-2 | TRBV12-3/TRBV12-4 | TRBD2 | many | CASSRGGAGTGELFF | TGTGCCAGCAGTCGCGGGGGGGCCGGCACCGGGGAGCTGTTTTTT
TRBJ1-5 | TRBV28 | - | many | CASNSNQPQHF | TGTGCCAGTAACAGCAATCAGCCCCAGCATTTT
TRBJ2-7 | TRBV12-3/TRBV12-4 | - | many | CASSFGGHEQYF | TGTGCCAGCAGTTTTGGGGGCCACGAGCAGTACTTC
TRBJ2-5 | TRBV12-3/TRBV12-4 | TRBD2 | many | CASSLKGLAGATMETQYF | TGTGCCAGCAGTCTAAAGGGACTAGCGGGAGCGACCATGGAGACCCAGTACTTC
TRBJ2-3 | TRBV29-1 | - | many | CSVGGGHRNTRDTQYF | TGCAGCGTCGGGGGCGGTCACAGGAACACTAGGGATACGCAGTATTTT
TRBJ2-7 | TRBV12-3/TRBV12-4 | TRBD2 | many | CASTRTSGQTQYF | TGTGCCAGCACCCGGACTAGCGGGCAAACGCAGTACTTC
TRBJ1-5 | TRBV12-3/TRBV12-4 | - | many | CASSFTLSRGGNQPQHF | TGTGCCAGCAGTTTTACCTTATCCAGGGGTGGCAATCAGCCCCAGCATTTT
TRBJ1-1 | TRBV7-8 | - | many | CASSLASWAGTEAFF | TGTGCCAGCAGCTTAGCGAGCTGGGCGGGCACTGAAGCTTTCTTT
TRBJ2-2 | TRBV21-1 | - | many | CASSKREGGHSQYGELFF | TGTGCCAGCAGCAAAAGGGAGGGAGGGCATTCTCAATACGGGGAGCTGTTTTTT
TRBJ1-2 | TRBV7-9 | TRBD1 | - | CASSSARAGGDYGYTF | TGTGCCAGCAGCTCCGCGAGGGCAGGGGGCGACTATGGCTACACCTTC
TRBJ2-7 | TRBV6-2/TRBV6-3 | - | many | CASRGGRLEAGEQYF | TGTGCCAGCAGGGGTGGACGTCTGGAGGCGGGGGAGCAGTACTTC
TRBJ2-7 | TRBV25-1 | TRBD2 | many | CASRLSGRGSGEQYF | TGTGCCAGCAGACTTAGCGGGAGGGGAAGCGGCGAGCAGTACTTC
TRBJ2-1 | TRBV19 | TRBD2 | few | CASSIFLAGGPNEQFF | TGTGCCAGTAGTATCTTCCTAGCGGGAGGGCCCAATGAGCAGTTCTTC
TRBJ2-1 | TRBV29-1 | TRBD1 | many | CSAGQGTGEQFF | TGCAGCGCTGGACAGGGGACAGGTGAGCAGTTCTTC
TRBJ2-1 | TRBV29-1 | TRBD2 | many | CSVVGRREGLNEQFF | TGCAGCGTTGTCGGTCGGCGGGAGGGCCTTAATGAGCAGTTCTTC
TRBJ2-7 | TRBV4-1 | - | - | CASSQVKGGSYEQYF | TGCGCCAGCAGCCAAGTTAAGGGTGGCTCCTACGAGCAGTACTTC
TRBJ2-1 | TRBV12-3/TRBV12-4 | - | many | CASSPSLRNASWHNEQFF | TGTGCCAGCAGTCCTTCACTTAGAAACGCATCATGGCATAATGAGCAGTTCTTC
TRBJ1-2 | TRBV27 | TRBD1 | many | CASSRTGYGYTF | TGTGCCAGCAGTAGGACAGGATATGGCTACACCTTC
TRBJ2-5 | TRBV7-8 | - | many | CASSLRDFSKLGQETQYF | TGTGCCAGCAGCTTACGGGACTTCTCGAAGTTGGGGCAAGAGACCCAGTACTTC
TRBJ2-4 | TRBV20-1 | - | many | CSASTKGAKNIQYF | TGCAGTGCTAGCACAAAAGGGGCCAAAAACATTCAGTACTTC